This T cell receptor (beta chain) was captured by sequencing in a study of Ad26.COV2.S vaccination and SARS-CoV-2 variants. Overall study: In the COV1001 trial, the donor was in the Ad26.COV2.S arm.

Method: immunoSEQ multiplex PCR; TCRdb's copy keeps in-frame clones and lacks some. The table lists over 400,000 clones, roughly 87% of them singletons, with around 2.6% in the top ten. As for treatment: around 19 received Ad26.COV2.S at low or high dose, single or two shots; about 5 received placebo; per-sample allocation not given. Repertoires come from day 63 after the first vaccine or placebo injection. The table lists this clone with a count of one. Per germline, CDR1 SGHRS and CDR2 YFSETQ. The CDR3 totals 15 residues. V lost 0 bases to trimming and J lost 5 bases, with 14 bases between them. The chain is built from TRBV5-1 and TRBJ1-1, with a weak D call TRBD1 (6 bases). Specimen: peripheral blood, collected in a trial of Ad26.COV2.S vaccine versus placebo. This TCR derives from a person between 18 and 65 years old who received the Ad26.COV2.S COVID-19 vaccine or a placebo. DNA for the CDR3: TGCGCCAGCAGCTTGGTACCAGGGGAACATACTGAAGCTTTCTTT. Protein sequence: CASSLVPGEHTEAFF.